This T cell receptor (beta chain) stems from a study of blood T cell repertoires in COVID-19. Authors' methods: Amplified reference gene primers provided the basis for estimating nucleated cell counts. Produced via immunoSEQ multiplex PCR; TCRdb's table is partial and in-frame only. V and J calls and clone size are given by that table; D and trimming were obtained from the DNA. This table has around 140,000 clones, 85% to 90% appearing once. V dropped 4 bases and J dropped 8; count of bases not matched to a gene: 7. CDR1 is SGDLS, CDR2 YYNGEE, per germline. The CDR3 totals 14 residues. This clonotype originated in a man between 45 and 60 years old with active COVID-19. Sequences were obtained from peripheral blood. The chain is built from TRBV9 and TRBJ1-4; 8 bases map to TRBD1. The CDR3 nucleotides are TGTGCCAGCAGCTCTCTTCAGGGGGCAGAAAAACTGTTTTTT. Encoded protein: CASSSLQGAEKLFF.